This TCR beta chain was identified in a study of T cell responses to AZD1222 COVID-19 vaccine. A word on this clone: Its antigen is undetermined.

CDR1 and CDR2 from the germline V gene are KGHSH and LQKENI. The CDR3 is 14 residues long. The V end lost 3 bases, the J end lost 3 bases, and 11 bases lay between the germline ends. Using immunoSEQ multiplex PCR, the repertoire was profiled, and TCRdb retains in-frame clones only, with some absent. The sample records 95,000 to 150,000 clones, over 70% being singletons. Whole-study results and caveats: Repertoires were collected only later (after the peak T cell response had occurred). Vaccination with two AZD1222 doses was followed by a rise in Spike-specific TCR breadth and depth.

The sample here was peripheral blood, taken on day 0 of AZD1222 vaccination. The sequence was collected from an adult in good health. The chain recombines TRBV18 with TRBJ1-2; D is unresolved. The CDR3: CASSPARGDYGYTF. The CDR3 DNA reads TGTGCCAGCTCACCGGCCCGGGGAGACTATGGCTACACCTTC. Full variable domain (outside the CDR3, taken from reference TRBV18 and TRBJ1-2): NAGVMQNPRHLVRRRGQEARLRCSPMKGHSHVYWYRQLPEEGLKFMVYLQKENIIDESGMPKERFSAEFPKEGPSILRIQQVVRGDSAAYFCASSPARGDYGYTFGSGTRLTVV.